The 14 T cell receptor beta chains below were found in one sample sequenced in a study of T cells in Graves' hyperthyroidism and ophthalmopathy. RNA transcripts provided the source from which TCR beta CDR3 regions were amplified. In the first-round RT-PCR of the TCR CDR3, the HTBI primer set was used. TCRdb reprocessed the multiplex PCR reads via MiXCR and lists one record per CDR3 protein. The sample has under 350,000 distinct CDR3 sequences, roughly an eighth seen once. The specimen was blood. These TCRs come from a woman aged 40 to 50 with Graves' ophthalmopathy.

This clonotype was seen repeatedly, ten times or more. The junction departs from the called germline gene at one end, perhaps through a read error. The chain links TRBV28 to TRBJ2-2; D unresolved. The CDR3 runs to 13 residues. Germline values: CDR1 MDHEN, CDR2 SYDVKM. CDR3 protein: CTSLVVFPGELFF. For the CDR3, the DNA is TGTACCAGCTTAGTAGTCTTCCCCGGGGAGCTGTTTTTT.

This clonotype was observed many times. V gene TRBV29-1 combines with J gene TRBJ1-1; maybe TRBD1 (6 bases). This CDR3 is 12 amino acids long. V lost 2 bases, J lost 4 bases, and 8 bases lay in between. Germline assignment: CDR1 SQVTM and CDR2 ANQGSEA. CDR3 region: CSVERGGTEAFF. CDR3 sequence (DNA): TGCAGCGTTGAAAGAGGGGGCACTGAAGCTTTCTTT. Together with reference TRBV29-1 and TRBJ1-1, the CDR3 gives the full variable domain: SAVISQKPSRDICQRGTSLTIQCQVDSQVTMMFWYRQQPGQSLTLIATANQGSEATYESGFVIDKFPISRPNLTFSTLTVSNMSPEDSSIYLCSVERGGTEAFFGQGTRLTVV.

This clonotype was picked up many times. V usage is TRBV6-1 and J usage is TRBJ2-1; unclear D gene. The V and J ends lost 6 bases and 0 bases respectively, with 21 bases between them. The CDR3 runs 18 residues. Looked up from germline, CDR1 is MNHNS and CDR2 is SASEGT. Written as DNA, the CDR3 is TGTGCCAGCAGCTTCCCTACAATGACCGCTACCTCCTACAATGAGCAGTTCTTC. It translates to CASSFPTMTATSYNEQFF.

The chain recombines TRBV5-1 with TRBJ1-1, with D maybe TRBD1 (5 bases). Trimming removed 5 bases from V and 3 bases from J, with 14 bases in between. The CDR3 runs to 14 residues. Germline values: CDR1 SGHRS, CDR2 YFSETQ. The CDR3, as DNA: TGCGCCAGCAGGGGGGATTTGCTCTACACTGAAGCTTTCTTT. It translates to CASRGDLLYTEAFF.

This clonotype was seen repeatedly, ten times or more. The chain uses TRBV20-1 and TRBJ1-1, with D possibly being TRBD1 (6 bases). Trimming removed 0 bases at V and 0 bases at J, with 17 bases between. The germline CDR1 and CDR2 sequences are DFQATT and SNEGSKA (reference sequence). The CDR3 loop spans 17 amino acids. The CDR3 protein is CSAREGGGGHVNTEAFF. The CDR3 bases are TGCAGTGCTAGAGAGGGGGGAGGGGGGCACGTGAACACTGAAGCTTTCTTT.

This clonotype occurred a few times. The V and J genes are TRBV20-1 and TRBJ2-2; D possibly corresponds to TRBD2 (6 bases). This CDR3 comprises 14 residues. The ends were cut back, 0 bases at V and 1 base at J, with 6 bases in the middle. Germline CDR1 reads DFQATT; CDR2 reads SNEGSKA (reference sequence). In nucleotides, the CDR3 is TGCAGTGCTAGAGAGGGGGGGAACACCGGGGAGCTGTTTTTT. Amino acids: CSAREGGNTGELFF.

DNA for the CDR3: TGCAGCGTGGCGGGGAATACCCACAACACTGAAGCTTTCTTT. This translates into CSVAGNTHNTEAFF. The rearrangement joins TRBV29-1 to TRBJ1-1; D gene unclear. Per germline, CDR1 SQVTM and CDR2 ANQGSEA. Trimming took 6 bases from V and 2 from J, leaving 16 bases between them. The CDR3 runs 14 residues.

Ten or more counts support this clonotype. This chain joins TRBV30 and TRBJ2-7, with D perhaps matching TRBD1 (5 bases). Trimming stripped 4 bases from V and 6 bases from J, with 16 bases between. Germline V gives CDR1 GTSNPN, CDR2 SVGIG (reference sequence). The CDR3 covers 13 residues. The CDR3 DNA reads TGTGCCTGGACCTTTACGCTAGGGGCCGAGCAGTACTTC. This sequence encodes CAWTFTLGAEQYF. The whole variable domain, filled in from reference TRBV30 and TRBJ2-7, reads SQTIHQWPATLVQPVGSPLSLECTVEGTSNPNLYWYRQAAGRGLQLLFYSVGIGQISSEVPQNLSASRPQDRQFILSSKKLLLSDSGFYLCAWTFTLGAEQYFGPGTRLTVT.

V is TRBV5-1 and J is TRBJ1-2, with 7 bases aligning to TRBD1. This CDR3 comprises 13 residues. Germline-derived CDR1 and CDR2 are SGHRS and YFSETQ. The V and J ends lost 1 base and 8 bases, in that order; junction bases with no gene match: 5. The CDR3 loop reads CASSLTGVGGYTF. CDR3 coding DNA: TGCGCCAGCAGCTTGACAGGGGTCGGGGGCTACACCTTC.

The chain links TRBV19 to TRBJ1-1, with D perhaps TRBD1 (5 bases). This CDR3 is 13 amino acids long. Per germline, CDR1 LNHDA and CDR2 SQIVND (reference sequence). Deletions cut 1 base from V and 8 bases from J, with 11 bases between. CDR3 nucleotide sequence: TGTGCCAGTAGTATAGGGAGGGCAGGGGAAGCTTTCTTT. Encoded protein: CASSIGRAGEAFF. Combining the CDR3 with reference TRBV19 and TRBJ1-1 gives the whole variable domain DGGITQSPKYLFRKEGQNVTLSCEQNLNHDAMYWYRQDPGQGLRLIYYSQIVNDFQKGDIAEGYSVSREKKESFPLTVTSAQKNPTAFYLCASSIGRAGEAFFGQGTRLTVV.

On this clonotype itself: Since a much larger clone is just one base distant, this may be a read error. CDR3: CASSRSRANEQYF. The CDR3 DNA follows: TGTGCCAGCAGCCGGTCGCGGGCTAATGAGCAGTACTTC. V is TRBV7-9 and J is TRBJ2-7; the D gene is possibly TRBD2 (5 bases). CDR3 length: 13 residues. Germline assignment: CDR1 SEHNR and CDR2 FQNEAQ (reference sequence). V lost 5 bases to trimming and J lost 7 bases, with 15 bases between them.

The sample holds many counts of this clonotype. One junction end does not reproduce the germline sequence, and a read error may be involved. The gene calls are TRBV18 and TRBJ1-1, with D possibly being TRBD1 (5 bases). The V gene's germline CDR1 is KGHSH and CDR2 LQKENI. The CDR3 has 15 residues. In DNA form, the CDR3 reads TGTGCCAGCCCACCACAAACAGGCGTGAACACTGAAGCTTTCTTT. Protein product: CASPPQTGVNTEAFF. Full variable domain (outside the CDR3, taken from reference TRBV18 and TRBJ1-1): NAGVMQNPRHLVRRRGQEARLRCSPMKGHSHVYWYRQLPEEGLKFMVYLQKENIIDESGMPKERFSAEFPKEGPSILRIQQVVRGDSAAYFCASPPQTGVNTEAFFGQGTRLTVV.

The chain carries TRBV3-1 and TRBJ2-1, with D unresolved. This CDR3 has 14 residues. Trimming removed 1 base from V and 8 bases from J, with 12 bases in between. Germline assignment: CDR1 LGHDT and CDR2 YNNKEL (reference sequence). Here the CDR3 DNA reads TGTGCCAGCAGCCAAGGTCTGGGTGCGGATGAGCAGTTCTTC. Translation: CASSQGLGADEQFF.

V usage is TRBV29-1 and J usage is TRBJ2-1, with no clear D. Trimming took off 3 bases at V and 4 bases at J, with 7 bases between the two ends. This CDR3 has 12 amino acids. The V gene's germline CDR1 is SQVTM and CDR2 ANQGSEA. DNA of the CDR3: TGCAGCGTTGAGAGCCTTTACAATGAGCAGTTCTTC. It encodes CSVESLYNEQFF.